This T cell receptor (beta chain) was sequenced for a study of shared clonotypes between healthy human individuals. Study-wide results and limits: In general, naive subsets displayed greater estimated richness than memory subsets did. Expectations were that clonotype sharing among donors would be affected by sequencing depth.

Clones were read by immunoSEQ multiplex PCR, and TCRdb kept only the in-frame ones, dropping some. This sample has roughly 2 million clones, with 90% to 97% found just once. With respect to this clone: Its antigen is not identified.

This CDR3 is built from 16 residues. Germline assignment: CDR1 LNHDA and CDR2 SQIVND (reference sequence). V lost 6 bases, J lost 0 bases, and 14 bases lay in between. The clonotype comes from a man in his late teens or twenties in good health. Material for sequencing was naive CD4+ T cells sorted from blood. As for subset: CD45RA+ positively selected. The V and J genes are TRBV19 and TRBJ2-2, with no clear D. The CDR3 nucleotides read TGTGCCAGTAGCGCCACCGGTACTTCGAACACCGGGGAGCTGTTTTTT. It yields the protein CASSATGTSNTGELFF.